Below are 23 T cell receptor beta chains sequenced from a single sample in a study of identical twins listed by TCRdb under 2016. Library creation used 5' RACE. Sequencing was performed on an Illumina HiSeq 2000. Through fastp at Q25 and MiXCR, TCRdb rebuilt clones from the public reads, retaining in-frame beta chains. Rows are combined by CDR3 protein, so each entry shows the most common genes and DNA. Across this sample there are approximately 500,000 distinct CDR3 sequences, with around 15% seen only once. Around 0.48% of the sample lies in the top ten. The same sample was also used in a study of yellow fever vaccine responses in identical twins.

The sequencing input was CD4+ T cells sorted from blood. These receptors were obtained from a woman under 30 in good health.

This clonotype was seen a few times. V gene TRBV10-3 combines with J gene TRBJ2-7, with D possibly called TRBD1 or TRBD2 (5 bases each). Germline values: CDR1 ENHRY, CDR2 SYGVKD. The CDR3 extends over 15 amino acids. Trimming stripped 4 bases from V and 0 bases from J, with 13 bases between. CDR3: CAISAGRKSSYEQYF. DNA for the CDR3: TGTGCCATCAGTGCGGGGCGCAAAAGCTCCTACGAGCAGTACTTC.

This clonotype was seen more than once but under ten times. The chain uses TRBV12-3 or TRBV12-4 and TRBJ1-6; 7 bases are a match to TRBD1. This CDR3 comprises 15 residues. J lost 4 bases, V lost 5 bases, and 5 bases had no gene match. DNA of the CDR3: TGTGCCAGCAGTCCCGGGACAGAGTATAATTCACCCCTCCACTTT. This encodes CASSPGTEYNSPLHF.

The rearrangement uses TRBV27 and TRBJ2-5; 7 nucleotides align to TRBD1. CDR3 length: 17 amino acids. Germline loops: CDR1 MNHEY, CDR2 SMNVEV (reference sequence). The junction had 17 bases not matched to a gene; V was cut back by 5 bases and J by 5 bases. CDR3 sequence: CASSPRTHRGTWETQYF. The CDR3 nucleotides read TGTGCCAGCAGTCCGCGAACCCACAGGGGTACATGGGAGACCCAGTACTTC.

This chain connects TRBV7-8 to TRBJ2-1, with D perhaps matching TRBD2 (5 bases). The germline V and J ends were trimmed by 6 bases and 8 bases, with 11 bases remaining between them. Germline loops: CDR1 SGHVS, CDR2 FQNEAQ. This CDR3 has 12 amino acids. CDR3 nucleotide sequence: TGTGCCAGCAGACGTACTAGTTATGAGCAGTTCTTC. This gives the protein CASRRTSYEQFF.

This chain uses TRBV15 with TRBJ2-1; tentative D call: TRBD2 (7 bases). The germline V gene has CDR1 LNHNV and CDR2 YYDKDF (reference sequence). The V and J ends lost 8 bases and 5 bases respectively, with 16 bases between them. The length of the CDR3 is 14 residues. In DNA form, the CDR3 reads TGTGCCACCCGGTTGGGGAGGGGGAACAATGAGCAGTTCTTC. This sequence encodes CATRLGRGNNEQFF.

This sequence joins TRBV12-3 or TRBV12-4 and TRBJ1-2, with D perhaps TRBD1 (5 bases). V lost 10 bases, J lost 8 bases, and 17 bases lay in between. The CDR3 consists of 12 residues. The CDR3 here is CATALGVGGYTF. CDR3 in DNA: TGTGCCACAGCGCTGGGGGTCGGCGGCTACACCTTC.

The chain recombines TRBV4-2 with TRBJ2-4, with no clear D. V lost 1 base and J 3 bases, leaving 13 bases between the germline ends. The germline gives CDR1 LGHNA, CDR2 YNFKEQ. This CDR3 has 16 residues. CDR3 in DNA: TGTGCCAGCAGCCAAGGACTGACCGTTGGCAAAAACATTCAGTACTTC. Its translation: CASSQGLTVGKNIQYF.

V is TRBV27 and J is TRBJ2-3; D is perhaps TRBD1 (6 bases). This CDR3 contains 13 residues. V was pared by 10 bases and J by 5 bases, with 16 bases between. Germline V gives CDR1 MNHEY, CDR2 SMNVEV (reference sequence). CDR3 nucleotides: TGTGCCACCCATCTAGCAGGGGAAGATACGCAGTATTTT. Protein product: CATHLAGEDTQYF.

This clonotype was detected a few times. The rearrangement links TRBV18 to TRBJ2-5; D is uncertain. Germline CDR1 reads KGHSH; CDR2 reads LQKENI. There are 15 residues in the CDR3. V was clipped by 3 bases and J by 3 bases, with 14 bases between them. In nucleotides, the CDR3 is TGTGCCAGCTCACCCGCGGCGCCCGAAAAAGAGACCCAGTACTTC. The encoded protein is CASSPAAPEKETQYF.

V and J are TRBV9 and TRBJ2-3; the match to TRBD2 covers 8 bases. Losses at the gene ends were 3 bases for V and 5 bases for J; bases not matched to a gene: 17. Germline V gene sequence: CDR1 SGDLS, CDR2 YYNGEE. The CDR3 sequence is 18 residues long. The CDR3 coding sequence is TGTGCCAGCAGCGCACTCTCGACCGTAGCGGGATCCAAAGATACGCAGTATTTT. Protein product: CASSALSTVAGSKDTQYF.

A few counts support this clonotype. The chain combines TRBV10-3 with TRBJ2-2; D not resolved. Per germline, CDR1 ENHRY and CDR2 SYGVKD. V lost 4 bases, J lost 3 bases, and 9 bases lay in between. There are 14 residues in the CDR3. CDR3 in DNA: TGTGCCATCAGTGCGGGCCCCGACACCGGGGAGCTGTTTTTT. Its translation: CAISAGPDTGELFF.

The table lists this clonotype with a few counts. The chain is built from TRBV29-1 and TRBJ2-1, with 12 positions matching TRBD2. J lost 10 bases, V lost 8 bases, and 9 bases had no gene match. CDR3 length equals 13 residues. Germline V gives CDR1 SQVTM, CDR2 ANQGSEA. The CDR3: CSLRLAGAYEQFF. The CDR3 DNA follows: TGCAGCCTCAGACTAGCGGGAGCCTACGAGCAGTTCTTC.

The rearrangement links TRBV6-1 to TRBJ2-7; TRBD2 matches at 9 bases. Germline-derived CDR1 and CDR2 are MNHNS and SASEGT. The length of the CDR3 is 16 residues. J gave up 9 bases and V 6 bases, and 18 bases lay outside the gene matches. This CDR3 is CASSASGTSPTAGQYF. CDR3 DNA sequence: TGTGCCAGCAGCGCTAGCGGGACATCCCCGACGGCTGGGCAGTACTTC.

V is TRBV9 and J is TRBJ1-6, with a tentative D call TRBD1 (6 bases). This CDR3 region has 14 residues. CDR1 is SGDLS and CDR2 is YYNGEE in the germline V gene. V was cut by 5 bases and J by 7 bases, with 13 bases left in between. CDR3 nucleotides: TGTGCCAGCAGTCCAACAGGGCTAAATTCACCCCTCCACTTT. This translates into CASSPTGLNSPLHF.

The V and J genes are TRBV14 and TRBJ2-5; a possible D gene is TRBD1 (6 bases). V shed 2 bases and J shed 5 bases, with 15 bases lying between them. The CDR3 has 15 residues. The germline V gene encodes CDR1 SGHDN and CDR2 FVKESK. The CDR3 region has the DNA TGTGCCAGCAGCCAATGGGACACCCCCCGGGAGACCCAGTACTTC. Its translation: CASSQWDTPRETQYF.

The CDR3 loop reads CASTDGAGGYQETQYF. The CDR3 DNA reads as TGTGCCAGTACGGATGGTGCGGGGGGGTACCAAGAGACCCAGTACTTC. The chain joins TRBV19 to TRBJ2-5; TRBD2 matches 9 bases. The CDR3 spans 16 residues. From germline, CDR1 is LNHDA and CDR2 SQIVND (reference sequence). Trimming at V came to 7 bases and at J to 0 bases, leaving 9 bases not matched to a gene.

This chain connects TRBV20-1 to TRBJ2-5; 7 bases line up with TRBD2. With V trimmed by 6 bases and J by 4 bases, 14 bases remained unmatched. CDR3 length equals 15 residues. Looked up from germline, CDR1 is DFQATT and CDR2 is SNEGSKA (reference sequence). CDR3 region: CSATHREGLGETQYF. The DNA for the CDR3 is TGCAGTGCAACCCATAGGGAGGGCCTGGGAGAGACCCAGTACTTC.

This clonotype turned up a few times. The chain combines TRBV12-3 or TRBV12-4 with TRBJ1-6; maybe TRBD1 (5 bases). Trimming cost V 4 bases and J 6 bases, with 7 bases left between them. There are 13 residues in the CDR3. CDR3 protein: CASSYGGNSPLHF. CDR3 nucleotides: TGTGCCAGCAGTTACGGGGGTAATTCACCCCTCCACTTT.

The V call is TRBV12-3 or TRBV12-4, the J call TRBJ2-1; D may match TRBD1 or TRBD2 (5 bases each). Trimming cost V 7 bases and J 7 bases, with 20 bases left between them. This CDR3 comprises 15 residues. This CDR3 reads CASTKGSALANEQFF. For the CDR3, the DNA is TGTGCCAGCACCAAGGGGTCGGCCCTAGCTAATGAGCAGTTCTTC.

The chain uses TRBV18 and TRBJ1-4; D ambiguous. Deletions cut 3 bases from V and 4 bases from J, with 9 bases between. Germline V gives CDR1 KGHSH, CDR2 LQKENI. CDR3 length: 14 amino acids. For the CDR3, the DNA is TGTGCCAGCTCACCCGCGGGTAATAATGAAAAACTGTTTTTT. Its protein product is CASSPAGNNEKLFF.

This clonotype appeared a few times. This chain links TRBV6-2 or TRBV6-3 with TRBJ1-1, with 7 bases identical to TRBD1. The germline V gene has CDR1 MNHEY and CDR2 SVGEGT. This CDR3 region has 14 residues. The V gene end was trimmed by 4 bases and the J gene end by 4 bases; junction bases not matched to a gene: 6. The CDR3 DNA reads TGTGCCAGCAGTTCCGCCAGGGGGACCACTGAAGCTTTCTTT. This sequence encodes CASSSARGTTEAFF.

The chain is built from TRBV7-2 and TRBJ2-7; 7 bases map to TRBD2. Trimming took 1 base from V and 4 from J; bases not matched to a gene: 4. CDR1 is SGHTA and CDR2 is FQGNSA in the germline V gene. The CDR3 runs to 14 residues. CDR3 nucleotide sequence: TGTGCCAGCAGCTTAGACCCGGGGGGTTACGAGCAGTACTTC. This translates into CASSLDPGGYEQYF.

The rearrangement uses TRBV12-3 or TRBV12-4 and TRBJ1-2; D is unresolved. The V end lost 4 bases, the J end lost 3 bases, and 6 bases lay between the germline ends. This CDR3 region has 12 residues. The CDR3 DNA is TGTGCCAGCAGTTCCTCCTACTATGGCTACACCTTC. This encodes CASSSSYYGYTF.